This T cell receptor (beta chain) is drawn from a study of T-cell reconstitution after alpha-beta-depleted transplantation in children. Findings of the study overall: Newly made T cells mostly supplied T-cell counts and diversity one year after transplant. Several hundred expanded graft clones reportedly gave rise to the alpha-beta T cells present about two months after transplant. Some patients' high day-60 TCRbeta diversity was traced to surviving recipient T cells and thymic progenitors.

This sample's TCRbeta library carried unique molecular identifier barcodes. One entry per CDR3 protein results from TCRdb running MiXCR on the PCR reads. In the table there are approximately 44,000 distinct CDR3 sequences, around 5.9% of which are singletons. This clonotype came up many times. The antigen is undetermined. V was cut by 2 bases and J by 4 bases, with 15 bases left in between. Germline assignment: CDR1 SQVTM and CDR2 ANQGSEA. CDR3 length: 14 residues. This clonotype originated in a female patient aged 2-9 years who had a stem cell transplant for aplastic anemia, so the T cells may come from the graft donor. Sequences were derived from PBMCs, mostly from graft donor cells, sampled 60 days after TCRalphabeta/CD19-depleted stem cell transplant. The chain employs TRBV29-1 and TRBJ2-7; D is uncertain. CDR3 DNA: TGCAGCGTTGAATACCCCCCCGGAGTGTACGAGCAGTACTTC. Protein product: CSVEYPPGVYEQYF.